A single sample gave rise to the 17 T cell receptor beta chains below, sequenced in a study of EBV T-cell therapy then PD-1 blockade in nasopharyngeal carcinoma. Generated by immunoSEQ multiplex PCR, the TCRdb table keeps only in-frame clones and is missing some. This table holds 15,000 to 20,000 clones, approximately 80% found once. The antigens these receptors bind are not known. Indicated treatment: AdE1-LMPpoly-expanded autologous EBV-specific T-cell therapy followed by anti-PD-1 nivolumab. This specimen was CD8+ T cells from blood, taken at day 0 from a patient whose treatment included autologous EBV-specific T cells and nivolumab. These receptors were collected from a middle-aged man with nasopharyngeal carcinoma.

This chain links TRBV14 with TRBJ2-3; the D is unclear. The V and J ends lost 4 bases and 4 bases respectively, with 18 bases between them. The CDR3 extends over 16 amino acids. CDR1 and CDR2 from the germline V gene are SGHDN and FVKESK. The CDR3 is CASSRSSGPAADTQYF. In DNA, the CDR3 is TGTGCCAGCAGCCGATCATCGGGTCCCGCGGCAGATACGCAGTATTTT.

The CDR3 sequence is CASSHYTGTDYEQYF. The DNA of the CDR3 is TGCGCCAGCAGCCATTACACCGGGACAGACTACGAGCAGTACTTC. The chain joins TRBV4-3 to TRBJ2-7; 7 nucleotides line up with TRBD1. Germline values: CDR1 LGHNA, CDR2 YSLEER. J was trimmed by 3 bases and V by 3 bases; bases with no gene match: 8. The CDR3 length is 15 residues.

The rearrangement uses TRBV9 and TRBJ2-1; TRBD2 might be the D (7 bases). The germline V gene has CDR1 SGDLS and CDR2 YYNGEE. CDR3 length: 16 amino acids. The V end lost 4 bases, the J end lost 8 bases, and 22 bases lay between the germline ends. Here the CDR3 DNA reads TGTGCCAGCAGCCCACAATCGCGGGGGCGATGGCATGAGCAGTTCTTC. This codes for CASSPQSRGRWHEQFF.

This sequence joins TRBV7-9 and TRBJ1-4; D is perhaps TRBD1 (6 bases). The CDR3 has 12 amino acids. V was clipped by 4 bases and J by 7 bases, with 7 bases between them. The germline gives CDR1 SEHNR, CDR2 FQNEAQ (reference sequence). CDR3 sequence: CASSSGAEKLFF. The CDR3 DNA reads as TGTGCCAGCAGCTCAGGGGCTGAAAAACTGTTTTTT.

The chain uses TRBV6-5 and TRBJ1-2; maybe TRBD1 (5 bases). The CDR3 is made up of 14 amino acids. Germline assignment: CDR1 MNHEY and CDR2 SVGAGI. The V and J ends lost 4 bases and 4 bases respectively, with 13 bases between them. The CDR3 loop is CASSSLGGFYGYTF. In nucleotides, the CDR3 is TGTGCCAGCAGTTCCCTCGGGGGGTTCTATGGCTACACCTTC.

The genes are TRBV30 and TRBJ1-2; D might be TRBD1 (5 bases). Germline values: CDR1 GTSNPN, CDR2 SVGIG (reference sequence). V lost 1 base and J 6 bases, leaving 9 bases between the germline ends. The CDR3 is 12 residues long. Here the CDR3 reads CAWSGGLDGYTF. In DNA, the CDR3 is TGTGCCTGGAGTGGGGGGTTGGATGGCTACACCTTC.

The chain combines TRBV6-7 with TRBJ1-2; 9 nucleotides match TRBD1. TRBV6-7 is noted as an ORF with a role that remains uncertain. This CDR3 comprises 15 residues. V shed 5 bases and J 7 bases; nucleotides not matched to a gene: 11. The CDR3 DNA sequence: TGTGCCAGCAGTCCCAAAACAGGGGGCAGGGGTGGCTACACCTTC. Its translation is CASSPKTGGRGGYTF.

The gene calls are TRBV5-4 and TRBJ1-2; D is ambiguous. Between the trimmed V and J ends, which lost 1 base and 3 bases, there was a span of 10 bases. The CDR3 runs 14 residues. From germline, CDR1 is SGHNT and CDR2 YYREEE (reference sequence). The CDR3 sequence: CASSLTDQHYGYTF. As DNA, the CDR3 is TGTGCCAGCAGCTTGACAGATCAACACTATGGCTACACCTTC.

CDR3 loop: CATGILVVAGGTDTQYF. Here the CDR3 DNA reads TGTGCCACTGGAATTCTCGTGGTAGCGGGGGGCACAGATACGCAGTATTTT. This chain joins TRBV24-1 and TRBJ2-3; 9 bases agree with TRBD2. The germline V gene encodes CDR1 KGHDR and CDR2 SFDVKD. V trimming: 10 bases; J trimming: 1 base; junction bases outside the gene matches: 14. The CDR3 spans 17 residues.

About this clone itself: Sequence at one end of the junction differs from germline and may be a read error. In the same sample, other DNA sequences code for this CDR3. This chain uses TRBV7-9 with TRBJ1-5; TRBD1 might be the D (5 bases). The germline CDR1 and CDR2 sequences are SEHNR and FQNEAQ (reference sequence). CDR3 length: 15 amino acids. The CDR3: CASSPSGRRNQPQHF. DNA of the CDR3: TGCGCCAGCAGCCCGTCAGGGCGTCGCAATCAGCCCCAGCATTTT.

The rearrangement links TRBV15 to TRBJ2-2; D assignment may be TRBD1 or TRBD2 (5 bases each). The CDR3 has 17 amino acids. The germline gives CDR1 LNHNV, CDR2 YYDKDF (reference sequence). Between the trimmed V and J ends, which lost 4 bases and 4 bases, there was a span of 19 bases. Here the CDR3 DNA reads TGTGCCACCAGCACAGAGAGGATGGGGACCAGCACCGGGGAGCTGTTTTTT. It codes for CATSTERMGTSTGELFF.

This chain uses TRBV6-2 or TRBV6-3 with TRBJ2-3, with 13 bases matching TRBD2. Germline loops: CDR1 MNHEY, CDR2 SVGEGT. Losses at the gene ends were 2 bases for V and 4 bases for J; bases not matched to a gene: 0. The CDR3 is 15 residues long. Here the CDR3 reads CASSYGTSGADTQYF. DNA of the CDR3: TGTGCCAGCAGTTACGGGACTAGCGGGGCAGATACGCAGTATTTT.

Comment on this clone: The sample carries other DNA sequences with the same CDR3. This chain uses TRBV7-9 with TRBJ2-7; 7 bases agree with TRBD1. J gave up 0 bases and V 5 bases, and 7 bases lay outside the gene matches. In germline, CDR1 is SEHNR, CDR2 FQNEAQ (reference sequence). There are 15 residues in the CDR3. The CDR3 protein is CASSLGQESSYEQYF. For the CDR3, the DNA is TGTGCCAGCAGCCTCGGACAGGAAAGCTCCTACGAGCAGTACTTC.

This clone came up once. As DNA, the CDR3 is TGTGCCAGCTCATCGCTAAACTATGGCTACACCTTC. Protein product: CASSSLNYGYTF. The V call is TRBV18, the J call TRBJ1-2; no firm D call. The CDR3 is 12 amino acids. The germline V gene has CDR1 KGHSH and CDR2 LQKENI. The ends were cut back, 5 bases at V and 2 bases at J, with 6 bases in the middle.

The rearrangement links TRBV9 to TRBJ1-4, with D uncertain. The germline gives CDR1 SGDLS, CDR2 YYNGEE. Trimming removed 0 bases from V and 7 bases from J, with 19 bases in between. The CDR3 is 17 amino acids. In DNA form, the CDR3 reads TGTGCCAGCAGCGTAGAACCGGGAGGATTTTCGGCTGAAAAACTGTTTTTT. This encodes CASSVEPGGFSAEKLFF.

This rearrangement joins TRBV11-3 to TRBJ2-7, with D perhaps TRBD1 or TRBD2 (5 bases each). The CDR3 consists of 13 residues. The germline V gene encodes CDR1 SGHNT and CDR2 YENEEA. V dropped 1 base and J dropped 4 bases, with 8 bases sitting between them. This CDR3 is CASSLGWGYEQYF. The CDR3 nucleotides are TGTGCCAGCAGCTTAGGCTGGGGGTACGAGCAGTACTTC.

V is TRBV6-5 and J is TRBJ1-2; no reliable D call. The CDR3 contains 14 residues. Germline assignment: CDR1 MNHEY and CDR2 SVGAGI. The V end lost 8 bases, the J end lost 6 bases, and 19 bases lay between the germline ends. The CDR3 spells CASCREPSGNGYTF. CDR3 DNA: TGTGCCAGCTGTCGGGAGCCCAGCGGAAATGGCTACACCTTC.